The TCR beta chain described here comes from a study of identical twins (dated by TCRdb to about 2016). In the study overall: To test whether fetal clonotypes persist, the study used deep sequencing on TCR alpha and beta repertoires from monozygotic twins, unrelated adults of various ages, and cord blood. To rule out contamination, replicate twin experiments were performed at different times with different library preparation protocols. Study-wide findings and limitations: The excess sharing between twins in beta out-of-frame sequences was weaker because fewer shared sequences reduced the signal-to-noise ratio. Fewer insertions were carried by abundant cord blood beta clonotypes, a similar but weaker trend appeared in young adult naive repertoires, and no such trend appeared in memory repertoires. Zero-insertion analyses could be partly confounded by invariant T cells such as MAIT and iNKT, although diverse VJ usage argued against such confounding for most clonotypes. Compared with coincidental sharing between unrelated individuals, out-of-frame TCR alpha sequences shared between twins showed an excess of sequences with low generation probability. Because the same donors could not be followed over many years, conclusions were based on cross-sectional statistical analysis. Recombination models systematically underestimated out-of-frame TCR alpha sharing in monozygotic twins but agreed with sharing between unrelated individuals.

About this clonotype: Its specific antigen is unknown. No per-base quality is available; no much larger clone lies one base away.

Only healthy Caucasian donors were included. Three pairs of female monozygotic twins, all aged roughly 18 to 30 years, made up the twin cohort. The RNA used for TCR libraries was isolated from peripheral blood mononuclear cells. The library was built by means of 5' RACE. For sequencing, an Illumina HiSeq 2000 was employed. Template switching added a universal primer binding site, and the final cDNA carried a unique molecular identifier that allowed TCR cDNA molecules to be counted accurately. First-strand cDNA for TCR alpha and beta chains was synthesized from specific primers in the conserved constant-segment region. Each cDNA library was double barcoded, with a SMART-Mk sample barcode plus Illumina barcodes, to control for contamination. TruSeq adapter sequences, together with Illumina sample barcodes, were added in two successive PCR steps. The Illumina HiSeq platform was used with custom primers to sequence TCR alpha and beta cDNA libraries. The authors' pipeline ran thus. Raw reads were processed with MiGEC to extract unique molecular identifiers, and MiXCR was used to determine CDR3 positions. Recombination models were inferred per individual with the repgenHMM and IGoR tools using an EM algorithm. Shared clonotypes were analyzed with the tcR package in R, and sharing was normalized by the product of cloneset sizes. To study raw recombination without the effects of thymic and clonal selection, out-of-frame nonproductive sequences were analyzed. TCRdb took the public reads, trimmed them with fastp at Q25, ran MiXCR for clone calling and kept in-frame beta chains. Each CDR3 protein gets just one entry, which takes the most common genes and DNA from the rows behind it. The V and J calls and clone size come from TCRdb's table, not from the authors' own analysis. The sample data list 700,000 to 950,000 distinct CDR3 sequences, and approximately 13% of these were observed just once. The top ten hold around 1.6% of the sample.

V is clipped by 3 bases and J by 1 base, and the sequence between their germline boundaries is 7 bases long. Its CDR3 holds 14 amino acids, cysteine through phenylalanine. Only the CDR3 portion is preserved as DNA: 42 bases, with reading frame beginning at the first base. According to the germline V gene (reference sequence), CDR1 reads LNHDA and CDR2 reads SQIVND. This sample was also put to use in a study of yellow fever vaccine responses in identical twins. In that second paper, the authors write: According to the authors, the vaccine-induced T cell response in identical twins seemed to be partly convergent and partly specific to each individual. Focusing on identical twins, the study followed the T cell clones that responded to the vaccine, and did so with precision.

This clonotype was sampled from a woman between 18 and 29 years old in good health. The V gene is TRBV19 and the J gene is TRBJ1-5, with the D gene too uncertain to name. The sequencing input was PBMCs. The CDR3 protein: CASSIGESNQPQHF. The bases are TGTGCCAGTAGTATTGGCGAGAGCAATCAGCCCCAGCATTTT.